This T cell receptor beta chain was captured by sequencing in a study of blood T cell repertoires in COVID-19. Here immunoSEQ multiplex PCR was the method, and the copy in TCRdb shows in-frame clones only, minus some. The sample lists hundreds of thousands of clones, roughly 90% occurring once. Sequenced material: peripheral blood. This sequence was found in a woman between 35 and 50 years old with COVID-19, enrolled during active disease.

The CDR3 reads CAFVRTDLSYEQYF. The CDR3 region has the DNA TGTGCCTTCGTGAGGACAGACCTTTCCTACGAGCAGTACTTC. V gene TRBV30 combines with J gene TRBJ2-7; D might be TRBD1 (6 bases). In germline, CDR1 is GTSNPN, CDR2 SVGIG (reference sequence). CDR3 size: 14 residues. The V end was cut by 7 bases, the J end by 1 base, with 17 bases between.